The 12 T cell receptor beta chains below all came from one sample that was sequenced in a study of CD8 T cells in ankylosing spondylitis. TCRdb ran MiXCR on the 5' RACE reads and lists one entry per CDR3 protein. The repertoire holds around 25,000 distinct CDR3 sequences, with 10% to 15% as singletons. The sequenced material came from blood. The receptors derive from a male donor with ankylosing spondylitis or in good health (not recorded which).

Ten or more counts support this clonotype. V usage is TRBV29-1 and J usage is TRBJ2-1, with 7 bases fitting TRBD2. Germline CDR1 reads SQVTM; CDR2 reads ANQGSEA. After removal of 8 bases from V and 6 bases from J, the junction contained 13 bases not matched to a gene. The CDR3 extends over 14 amino acids. CDR3 in DNA: TGCAGCCTAACTCAGGCTAGCGGCCCCAATGAGCAGTTCTTC. Translated, it gives CSLTQASGPNEQFF.

This clonotype was observed a handful of times. The rearrangement joins TRBV6-2 or TRBV6-3 to TRBJ2-1; 7 bases line up with TRBD2. This CDR3 has 15 amino acids. Germline values: CDR1 MNHEY, CDR2 SVGEGT. V gave up 6 bases and J gave up 6 bases; unmatched junction bases: 11. CDR3 residues: CASSKGGSGSNEQFF. In DNA form, the CDR3 reads TGTGCCAGCAGCAAGGGCGGGAGTGGATCCAATGAGCAGTTCTTC.

This clonotype was found many times. The rearrangement uses TRBV3-1 and TRBJ2-7; the D gene is possibly TRBD2 (6 bases). Between the trimmed V and J ends, which lost 5 bases and 0 bases, there was a span of 17 bases. The CDR3 totals 16 residues. Germline V gene data show CDR1 as LGHDT and CDR2 as YNNKEL (reference sequence). The DNA for the CDR3 is TGTGCCAGCAGCAATCACGGAGGGGCAGACTCCTACGAGCAGTACTTC. Residues: CASSNHGGADSYEQYF.

This clonotype was counted between two and nine times. This chain uses TRBV29-1 with TRBJ2-6, with D unclear. The CDR3 is 13 amino acids. Germline-derived CDR1 and CDR2 are SQVTM and ANQGSEA. Trimming stripped 7 bases from V and 1 base from J, with 8 bases between. The CDR3 sequence: CSAETSGANVLTF. Written as DNA, the CDR3 is TGCAGCGCAGAAACTTCTGGGGCCAACGTCCTGACTTTC.

The gene calls are TRBV4-1 and TRBJ1-6, with TRBD1 as a possible D gene (5 bases). The CDR3 consists of 15 residues. V dropped 4 bases and J dropped 0 bases, with 7 bases sitting between them. CDR1 is MGHRA and CDR2 is YSYEKL in the germline V gene. CDR3 DNA sequence: TGCGCCAGCAGCCCGCAGGGCTCCTATAATTCACCCCTCCACTTT. It translates to CASSPQGSYNSPLHF.

This clonotype was seen many times. The chain uses TRBV20-1 and TRBJ1-4; weak D call: TRBD1 (5 bases). This CDR3 is built from 15 residues. Looked up from germline, CDR1 is DFQATT and CDR2 is SNEGSKA (reference sequence). V was clipped by 0 bases and J by 7 bases, with 15 bases between them. CDR3 amino acids: CSARDIARDGEKLFF. CDR3 sequence (DNA): TGCAGTGCTAGAGATATCGCCAGGGACGGTGAAAAACTGTTTTTT.

This clonotype was seen at least ten times. V usage is TRBV5-5 and J usage is TRBJ2-1; 11 positions agree with TRBD1. The CDR3 covers 16 residues. V was clipped by 1 base and J by 6 bases; unmatched bases: 6. The germline gives CDR1 SGHKS, CDR2 YYEKEE (reference sequence). The CDR3 sequence: CASSLLGQGARNEQFF. The DNA of the CDR3 is TGTGCCAGCAGCTTGCTAGGACAGGGGGCGCGCAATGAGCAGTTCTTC.

This clonotype occurred a few times. This chain links TRBV19 with TRBJ2-2; the match to TRBD1 covers 7 bases. The trim removed 6 bases at V and 0 bases at J, leaving 4 bases unmatched. CDR3 length: 15 amino acids. Germline V gene data show CDR1 as LNHDA and CDR2 as SQIVND (reference sequence). The CDR3 DNA is TGTGCCAGTAGAATCGGGACAGCGAACACCGGGGAGCTGTTTTTT. Encoded protein: CASRIGTANTGELFF. Combining the CDR3 with reference TRBV19 and TRBJ2-2 gives the whole variable domain DGGITQSPKYLFRKEGQNVTLSCEQNLNHDAMYWYRQDPGQGLRLIYYSQIVNDFQKGDIAEGYSVSREKKESFPLTVTSAQKNPTAFYLCASRIGTANTGELFFGEGSRLTVL.

This chain links TRBV10-2 with TRBJ1-1, with D unclear. V lost 6 bases and J lost 0, with 5 bases in between. The CDR3 loop spans 12 amino acids. The V gene's germline CDR1 is WSHSY and CDR2 SAAADI. CDR3 loop: CASRQMNTEAFF. The DNA of the CDR3 is TGCGCCAGCAGGCAGATGAACACTGAAGCTTTCTTT.

The J gene is TRBJ2-5, the V gene TRBV4-2, with a possible D match to TRBD2 (6 bases). Per germline, CDR1 LGHNA and CDR2 YNFKEQ. Trimming removed 0 bases from V and 5 bases from J, with 16 bases in between. There are 16 residues in the CDR3. CDR3 DNA: TGTGCCAGCAGCCAAGAGGATTTGGGGGGATTTGAGACCCAGTACTTC. Translation: CASSQEDLGGFETQYF.

This clonotype was seen repeatedly, ten times or more. This chain joins TRBV20-1 and TRBJ2-1; 10 bases align to TRBD2. The CDR3 loop spans 16 amino acids. Germline V gene sequence: CDR1 DFQATT, CDR2 SNEGSKA (reference sequence). With 2 bases clipped from V and 8 bases from J, the junction kept 12 bases outside the gene matches. CDR3 in amino acids: CSARWDPSGGRDEQFF. The CDR3 DNA is TGCAGTGCTAGATGGGATCCTAGCGGGGGTCGGGATGAGCAGTTCTTC.

This clonotype was picked up many times. The J gene is TRBJ2-1, the V gene TRBV7-2; D not resolved. V was clipped by 0 bases and J by 0 bases, with 6 bases between them. CDR1 is SGHTA, CDR2 FQGNSA, per germline. The CDR3 spans 15 residues. The CDR3 spells CASSLAQSSYNEQFF. As DNA, the CDR3 is TGTGCCAGCAGCTTAGCCCAAAGCTCCTACAATGAGCAGTTCTTC.